Below, 30 T cell receptor beta chains from the same sample are listed, as sequenced in a study of spatial heterogeneity in lung cancer. Time point reported: sample taken at primary tumor resection. Unsorted whole RNA from tumor, nontumor lung or frozen PBMC underwent sequencing. TCRdb used MiXCR to reprocess the 5' RACE reads, holding one entry per CDR3 protein. Of tens of thousands of distinct CDR3 sequences listed, around 12% are singletons. This specimen was PBMCs, taken at surgery. The receptors originated from a male donor with early-stage non-small cell lung cancer.

This clonotype was found a few times. The chain links TRBV12-3 or TRBV12-4 to TRBJ2-5; D gene unclear. The CDR3 runs 11 residues. V was pared by 7 bases and J by 2 bases, with 5 bases between. DNA of the CDR3: TGTGCCAGCAAGGTTCAAGAGACCCAGTACTTC. Protein product: CASKVQETQYF.

This chain uses TRBV2 with TRBJ2-1, with 10 nucleotides matching TRBD2. The length of the CDR3 is 17 residues. V shed 6 bases, J shed 0 bases, and the junction held 8 bases outside the gene matches. Germline V lookup: CDR1 SNHLY, CDR2 FYNNEI. CDR3 loop: CASSRRSSGSSYNEQFF. The CDR3 DNA reads as TGTGCCAGCAGCCGACGGTCTAGCGGGAGCTCCTACAATGAGCAGTTCTTC.

The rearrangement uses TRBV3-1 and TRBJ2-3; D is possibly TRBD2 (6 bases). The germline V gene encodes CDR1 LGHDT and CDR2 YNNKEL (reference sequence). The germline V and J ends were trimmed by 0 bases and 9 bases, with 10 bases remaining between them. This CDR3 has 13 amino acids. In nucleotides, the CDR3 is TGTGCCAGCAGCCAAGATAGGGACTCGACGCAGTATTTT. This translates into CASSQDRDSTQYF.

Of note for this clonotype: Relative to the germline gene, one junction end is altered; a read error may explain this. The gene calls are TRBV3-1 and TRBJ2-3, with 8 nucleotides matching TRBD2. Per the germline V gene, CDR1 is LGHDT and CDR2 is YNNKEL (reference sequence). This CDR3 is 13 amino acids long. CDR3 amino acids: CASSQDLAGLVNF. CDR3 DNA: TGTGCCAGCAGCCAAGATCTAGCGGGTCTGGTCAATTTT.

The chain combines TRBV5-1 with TRBJ2-2; TRBD1 is a possible D gene (6 bases). Trimming removed 5 bases at V and 3 bases at J, with 14 bases between. The V gene's germline CDR1 is SGHRS and CDR2 YFSETQ. The CDR3 totals 15 residues. CDR3 region: CASRVDRFDTGELFF. In nucleotides, the CDR3 is TGCGCCAGCAGGGTCGACAGGTTCGACACCGGGGAGCTGTTTTTT.

The gene calls are TRBV7-9 and TRBJ2-1; TRBD1 agrees at 8 bases. CDR3 length: 15 residues. After removal of 2 bases from V and 8 bases from J, the junction contained 8 bases not matched to a gene. Germline V gene data show CDR1 as SEHNR and CDR2 as FQNEAQ (reference sequence). The CDR3 loop is CASSLWGQVLDEQFF. The CDR3 coding sequence is TGTGCCAGCAGCTTATGGGGACAGGTCCTCGATGAGCAGTTCTTC. The full variable domain, in which reference TRBV7-9 and TRBJ2-1 provide the parts outside the CDR3, is DTGVSQNPRHKITKRGQNVTFRCDPISEHNRLYWYRQTLGQGPEFLTYFQNEAQLEKSRLLSDRFSAERPKGSFSTLEIQRTEQGDSAMYLCASSLWGQVLDEQFFGPGTRLTVL.

V usage is TRBV29-1 and J usage is TRBJ2-5, with D possibly TRBD1 on 6 matching bases. Per germline, CDR1 SQVTM and CDR2 ANQGSEA. Trimming pared 1 base from V and 1 base from J, leaving 7 bases between. The CDR3 runs 13 residues. Here the CDR3 reads CSVEVTGQETQYF. CDR3 coding DNA: TGCAGCGTTGAAGTGACAGGCCAAGAGACCCAGTACTTC.

The chain recombines TRBV12-3 or TRBV12-4 with TRBJ2-1; no definite D call. With 6 bases removed from V and 8 bases from J, the gap between germline ends came to 8 bases. The CDR3 extends over 11 amino acids. CDR3 bases: TGTGCCAGCAGACGGTCCTATGAGCAGTTCTTC. This sequence encodes CASRRSYEQFF.

This clonotype was counted a few times. The rearrangement joins TRBV20-1 to TRBJ2-7; perhaps TRBD1 as D (6 bases). Germline values: CDR1 DFQATT, CDR2 SNEGSKA (reference sequence). Trimming cost V 3 bases and J 2 bases, with 8 bases left between them. The CDR3 runs to 12 residues. As DNA, the CDR3 is TGCAGTGCTAGTTGGGACACCTACGAGCAGTACTTC. Encoded protein: CSASWDTYEQYF.

Only a few counts were recorded for this clonotype. The chain carries TRBV5-5 and TRBJ2-3, with TRBD1 as a possible D gene (6 bases). V gave up 4 bases and J gave up 2 bases, with 14 bases separating them. There are 15 residues in the CDR3. Germline V lookup: CDR1 SGHKS, CDR2 YYEKEE (reference sequence). The CDR3 loop is CASSPQDSLTDTQYF. The CDR3 DNA reads TGTGCCAGCAGCCCCCAGGACAGCCTCACAGATACGCAGTATTTT.

This clonotype was observed a handful of times. DNA of the CDR3: TGTGCCAGCAGTTACGGGACTAGCGGCACAGATACGCAGTATTTT. Protein: CASSYGTSGTDTQYF. The genes are TRBV6-5 and TRBJ2-3, with 10 bases identical to TRBD2. Germline CDR1 is MNHEY and CDR2 is SVGAGI. The V and J ends lost 2 bases and 1 base, in that order; junction bases with no gene match: 0. This CDR3 contains 15 residues.

The chain links TRBV20-1 to TRBJ2-2; possibly TRBD1 for D (5 bases). The CDR3 consists of 17 residues. The V and J ends lost 0 bases and 0 bases respectively, with 14 bases between them. CDR1 DFQATT and CDR2 SNEGSKA come from the germline V gene (reference sequence). The CDR3 nucleotides are TGCAGTGCTAGAGATGCTACAGGACAACCGAACACCGGGGAGCTGTTTTTT. Translated, it gives CSARDATGQPNTGELFF.

This chain joins TRBV28 and TRBJ1-1, with 9 bases aligning to TRBD1. The CDR3 is 16 residues long. V shed 8 bases, J shed 0 bases, and the junction held 10 bases outside the gene matches. Germline loops: CDR1 MDHEN, CDR2 SYDVKM. The CDR3 region is CASGSEDRGMNTEAFF. The CDR3 DNA is TGTGCCAGCGGGTCGGAGGACAGGGGTATGAACACTGAAGCTTTCTTT.

There are many counts of this clonotype. V usage is TRBV12-3 or TRBV12-4 and J usage is TRBJ1-2; 8 bases align to TRBD1. The CDR3 runs to 12 residues. Germline trimming cut 5 bases from V and 8 bases from J; bases unmatched to any gene: 4. CDR3 in amino acids: CASSLTGAGYTF. The CDR3 DNA reads TGTGCCAGCAGTCTGACAGGGGCAGGCTACACCTTC.

This clonotype occurred a few times. The chain recombines TRBV29-1 with TRBJ1-2; D unresolved. Germline values: CDR1 SQVTM, CDR2 ANQGSEA. V lost 2 bases to trimming and J lost 8 bases, with 9 bases between them. This CDR3 has 11 amino acids. The DNA of the CDR3 is TGCAGCGTTGAAAGCACAAAAGGCTACACCTTC. It translates to CSVESTKGYTF.

The chain has TRBV6-2 or TRBV6-3 and TRBJ1-1, with D possibly being TRBD1 (6 bases). The CDR3 extends over 21 amino acids. Germline V gene data show CDR1 as MNHEY and CDR2 as SVGEGT. Deletions cut 5 bases from V and 6 bases from J, with 37 bases between. CDR3 amino acids: CASSAGSGGPMRGASPSEAFF. CDR3 in DNA: TGTGCCAGCAGTGCCGGGAGTGGAGGACCCATGAGGGGGGCGAGCCCCTCTGAAGCTTTCTTT.

This clonotype was seen more than once but under ten times. The V gene is TRBV30, the J gene TRBJ2-3; TRBD2 agrees at 7 bases. Germline trimming cut 4 bases from V and 3 bases from J; bases unmatched to any gene: 7. CDR1 is GTSNPN and CDR2 is SVGIG in the germline V gene (reference sequence). This CDR3 contains 14 residues. The chain's CDR3 is CAWNLAGATDTQYF. As DNA, the CDR3 is TGTGCCTGGAATTTGGCGGGAGCAACAGATACGCAGTATTTT.

The chain uses TRBV14 and TRBJ2-3; no firm D call. The CDR3 loop spans 12 amino acids. Germline-derived CDR1 and CDR2 are SGHDN and FVKESK. Between the trimmed V and J ends, which lost 2 bases and 2 bases, there was a span of 2 bases. Here the CDR3 reads CASSQNTDTQYF. The CDR3, as DNA: TGTGCCAGCAGCCAAAACACAGATACGCAGTATTTT.

This clonotype has a handful of counts. The J gene is TRBJ1-5, the V gene TRBV30; a possible D gene is TRBD1 (5 bases). Germline values: CDR1 GTSNPN, CDR2 SVGIG (reference sequence). The CDR3 is 13 residues long. V lost 5 bases and J 7 bases, leaving 15 bases between the germline ends. CDR3 residues: CAWAGHHPQPQHF. The CDR3 DNA reads as TGTGCCTGGGCCGGACACCACCCGCAGCCCCAGCATTTT.

This clonotype was seen a handful of times. The V gene is TRBV5-1, the J gene TRBJ2-5; no definite D call. V lost 1 base to trimming and J lost 1 base, with 11 bases between them. CDR3 length: 15 residues. Germline lookup yields CDR1 SGHRS and CDR2 YFSETQ. The CDR3 nucleotides read TGCGCCAGCAGCTTGACGACTGGTCCCCAAGAGACCCAGTACTTC. This translates into CASSLTTGPQETQYF.

This clonotype occurred many times. The CDR3 region is CSARRTGAGNTIYF. In DNA, the CDR3 is TGCAGTGCTAGGAGGACAGGGGCTGGAAACACCATATATTTT. The chain recombines TRBV20-1 with TRBJ1-3; 9 positions agree with TRBD1. Trimming removed 3 bases from V and 2 bases from J; junction bases left unmatched: 2. This CDR3 has 14 amino acids. Looked up from germline, CDR1 is DFQATT and CDR2 is SNEGSKA (reference sequence).

This clonotype was seen repeatedly, ten times or more. The gene calls are TRBV2 and TRBJ1-1; unclear D gene. Germline V CDR1 and CDR2: SNHLY, FYNNEI. V gave up 4 bases and J gave up 0 bases, with 6 bases separating them. The CDR3 is made up of 13 amino acids. The CDR3 DNA reads as TGTGCCAGCAGTGGAGTCCTGAACACTGAAGCTTTCTTT. As protein: CASSGVLNTEAFF.

The rearrangement links TRBV5-1 to TRBJ2-2; D is ambiguous. V was shortened by 6 bases and J by 4 bases, with 7 bases between the two germline ends. Germline V gene data show CDR1 as SGHRS and CDR2 as YFSETQ. The CDR3 length is 12 residues. Here the CDR3 DNA reads TGCGCCAGCACGCTTAGCACCGGGGAGCTGTTTTTT. This codes for CASTLSTGELFF. Drawing the rest from reference TRBV5-1 and TRBJ2-2, the complete variable domain is KAGVTQTPRYLIKTRGQQVTLSCSPISGHRSVSWYQQTPGQGLQFLFEYFSETQRNKGNFPGRFSGRQFSNSRSEMNVSTLELGDSALYLCASTLSTGELFFGEGSRLTVL.

The CDR3 here is CASTYRDGETQYF. The CDR3 DNA sequence: TGTGCCAGCACCTACAGGGACGGGGAGACCCAGTACTTC. The genes are TRBV6-6 and TRBJ2-5, with D possibly TRBD1 on 6 matching bases. The CDR3 has 13 amino acids. Germline V gives CDR1 MNHNY, CDR2 SVGAGI (reference sequence). Trimming pared 7 bases from V and 5 bases from J, leaving 14 bases between.

The rearrangement joins TRBV21-1 to TRBJ2-6; the table's D call, TRBD1, was not checked against the DNA. TRBV21-1 constitutes a pseudogene. The length of the CDR3 is 15 residues. CDR3 DNA: TGTGCCAGAAGCGACGGGGGGCCGGAGGCCAACGTCCTGACTTTC. Translating it yields CARSDGGPEANVLTF.

This clonotype was observed a handful of times. V gene TRBV7-2 combines with J gene TRBJ1-1; D not certain. CDR3 length: 13 residues. Trimming pared 1 base from V and 0 bases from J, leaving 3 bases between. CDR1 and CDR2 (germline): SGHTA, FQGNSA. The DNA of the CDR3 is TGTGCCAGCAGCTTAGTGGTGAACACTGAAGCTTTCTTT. The encoded protein is CASSLVVNTEAFF.

V is TRBV3-1 and J is TRBJ1-2; 8 bases match TRBD1. The CDR3 length is 16 residues. J lost 4 bases, V lost 0 bases, and 7 bases had no gene match. Germline V lookup: CDR1 LGHDT, CDR2 YNNKEL (reference sequence). The CDR3 DNA is TGTGCCAGCAGCCAAGATCTTAAGACAGGGGTCTATGGCTACACCTTC. Residues: CASSQDLKTGVYGYTF. Together with reference TRBV3-1 and TRBJ1-2, the CDR3 gives the full variable domain: DTAVSQTPKYLVTQMGNDKSIKCEQNLGHDTMYWYKQDSKKFLKIMFSYNNKELIINETVPNRFSPKSPDKAHLNLHINSLELGDSAVYFCASSQDLKTGVYGYTFGSGTRLTVV.

This clonotype has a count of ten or more. The chain recombines TRBV24-1 with TRBJ1-2; perhaps TRBD1 as D (5 bases). The CDR3 runs 16 residues. Per the germline V gene, CDR1 is KGHDR and CDR2 is SFDVKD. V lost 2 bases to trimming and J lost 4 bases, with 16 bases between them. This chain's CDR3 is CATSDSTPTEAYGYTF. In nucleotides, the CDR3 is TGTGCCACCAGTGATTCTACCCCGACAGAAGCCTATGGCTACACCTTC.

This clonotype showed up just a few times. The gene calls are TRBV3-1 and TRBJ2-7, with D perhaps given as TRBD1 or TRBD2 (5 bases each). The germline CDR1 and CDR2 sequences are LGHDT and YNNKEL (reference sequence). Deletions cut 1 base from V and 1 base from J, with 11 bases between. The CDR3 is made up of 15 amino acids. As DNA, the CDR3 is TGTGCCAGCAGCCAAGGTCTGGGGGAGTCCTACGAGCAGTACTTC. This encodes CASSQGLGESYEQYF.

This clonotype was picked up many times. The V gene is TRBV5-1, the J gene TRBJ1-1; D is unclear. The CDR3 totals 13 residues. In germline, CDR1 is SGHRS, CDR2 YFSETQ. Trimming cost V 1 base and J 0 bases, with 4 bases left between them. For the CDR3, the DNA is TGCGCCAGCAGCTTGAGGATGAACACTGAAGCTTTCTTT. It specifies CASSLRMNTEAFF.